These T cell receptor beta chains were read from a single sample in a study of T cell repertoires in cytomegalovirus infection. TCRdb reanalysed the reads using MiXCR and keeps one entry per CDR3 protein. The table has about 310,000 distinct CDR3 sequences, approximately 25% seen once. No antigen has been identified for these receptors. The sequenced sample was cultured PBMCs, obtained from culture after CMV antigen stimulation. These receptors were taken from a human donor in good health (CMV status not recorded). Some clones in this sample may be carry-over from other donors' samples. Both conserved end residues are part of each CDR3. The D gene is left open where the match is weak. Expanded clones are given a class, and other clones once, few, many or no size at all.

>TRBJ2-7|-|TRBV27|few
TGTGCCAGCAGTTTATTTTTCCGCCCTCCCGGCTACGAGCAGTACTTC
CASSLFFRPPGYEQYF
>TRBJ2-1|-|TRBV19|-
TGTGCCAGTAGTCTAGTCCCATTCTACAATGAGCAGTTCTTC
CASSLVPFYNEQFF
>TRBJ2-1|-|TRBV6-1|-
TGTGCCAGCAGTGAACCCGGGCGGGCCAGCTACAATGAGCAGTTCTTC
CASSEPGRASYNEQFF
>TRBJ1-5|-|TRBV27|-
TGTGCCAGCAGTTTAGGAGGGCCAGGTCAGCCCCAGCATTTT
CASSLGGPGQPQHF
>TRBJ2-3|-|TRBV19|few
TGTGCCAGTAGTATCCCCGGACAGTCCAGCACAGATACGCAGTATTTT
CASSIPGQSSTDTQYF
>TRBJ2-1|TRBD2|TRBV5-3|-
TGTGCCAGCAGCTCGCGCCGGGACTATGCCTACAATGAGCAGTTCTTC
CASSSRRDYAYNEQFF
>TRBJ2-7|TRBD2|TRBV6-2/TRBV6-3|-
TGTGCCAGCAGATTGGCGGGGCTAGCGGGAGGTTACGAGCAGTACTTC
CASRLAGLAGGYEQYF
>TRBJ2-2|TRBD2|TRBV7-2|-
TGTGCCAGCAGCTGGTTCGGGAGGGACACCGGGGAGCTGTTTTTT
CASSWFGRDTGELFF
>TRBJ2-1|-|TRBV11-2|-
TGTGCCAGCAGCCACAGTACGGGGCAGTTCTTC
CASSHSTGQFF
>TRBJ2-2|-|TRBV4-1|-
TGCGCCAGCAGCCAACAGGGGCGAGGGACCGGGGAGCTGTTTTTT
CASSQQGRGTGELFF
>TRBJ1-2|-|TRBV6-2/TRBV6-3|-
TGTGCCAGCACCCCGACAGGAACTAACTATGGCTACACCTTC
CASTPTGTNYGYTF
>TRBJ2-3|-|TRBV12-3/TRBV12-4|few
TGTGCCAGCAGTTTTCAAGCGGTCACAGATACGCAGTATTTT
CASSFQAVTDTQYF
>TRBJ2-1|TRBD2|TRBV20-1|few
TGCAGTGCTAGCTCTAGCGGGAGGGGCTCCTACAATGAGCAGTTCTTC
CSASSSGRGSYNEQFF
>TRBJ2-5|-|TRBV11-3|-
TGTGCCAGCAGCCCCCGGGTTTCCGGGGAGACCCAGTACTTC
CASSPRVSGETQYF
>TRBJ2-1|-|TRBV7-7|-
TGTGCTAGCAGCTTATATGGGGGCGATGAGCAGTTCTTC
CASSLYGGDEQFF
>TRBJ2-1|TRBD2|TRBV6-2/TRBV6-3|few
TGTGCCAGCAGTTATTCCGGGACTAGCGGAATGAATGAGCAGTTCTTC
CASSYSGTSGMNEQFF
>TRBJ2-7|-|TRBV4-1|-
TGCGCCAGCAGCCAAGAACTCGGTGAAAGCTACGAGCAGTACTTC
CASSQELGESYEQYF
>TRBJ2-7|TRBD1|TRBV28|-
TGTGCCAGCAGTCCTTATACAGGGGGCGCTTACGAGCAGTACTTC
CASSPYTGGAYEQYF
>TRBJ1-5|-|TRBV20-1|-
TGCAGTGCTAGAGTTCCAATCGGTGGCAGGTCGCCCCAGCCCCAGCATTTT
CSARVPIGGRSPQPQHF
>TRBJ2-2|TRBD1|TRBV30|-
TGTGCCTGGAGCGCCGGGACAGGGGACACCGGGGAGCTGTTTTTT
CAWSAGTGDTGELFF
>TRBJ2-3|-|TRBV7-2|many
TGTGCCAGCAGCTCCCTGACCCCGGGTGGACCTCGCACAGATACGCAGTATTTT
CASSSLTPGGPRTDTQYF
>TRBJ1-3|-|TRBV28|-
TGTGCCAGCAGTTCCCTGTCCCCTGGAAACACCATATATTTT
CASSSLSPGNTIYF
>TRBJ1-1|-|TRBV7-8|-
TGTGCCAGCAGCTTAACCCGGGACCCGCGGACTGAAGCTTTCTTT
CASSLTRDPRTEAFF
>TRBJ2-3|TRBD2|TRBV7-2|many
TGTGCCAGCAGTTCAAGGCCAGGGGCTAGCGGGGGGAGGCCAGATACGCAGTATTTT
CASSSRPGASGGRPDTQYF
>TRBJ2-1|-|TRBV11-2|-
TGTGCCAGCAGCCCCCGAACGGGGGATCTATACAATGAGCAGTTCTTC
CASSPRTGDLYNEQFF
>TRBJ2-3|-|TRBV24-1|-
TGTGCCACCAGTGAGCCAGGGACGGGCACAGATACGCAGTATTTT
CATSEPGTGTDTQYF
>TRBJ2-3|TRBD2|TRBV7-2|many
TGTGCCAGCAGCTCGGGACTAGCGGGACGCACAGATACGCAGTATTTT
CASSSGLAGRTDTQYF
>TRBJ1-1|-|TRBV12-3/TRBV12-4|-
TGTGCCAGCAGGTTGGAAACAGGCCCAGCTTTCTTT
CASRLETGPAFF
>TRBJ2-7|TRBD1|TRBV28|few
TGTGCCAGCAAGCCTGGGGGGACAGGGGCCTACGAGCAGTACTTC
CASKPGGTGAYEQYF
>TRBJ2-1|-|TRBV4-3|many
TGCGCCAGCAGCCAGAGTATGAGCGCGGGCTACAATGAGCAGTTCTTC
CASSQSMSAGYNEQFF
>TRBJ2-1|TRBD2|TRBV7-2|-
TGTGCCAGCAGCCCCCGGGAGGGGCCCTACAATGAGCAGTTCTTC
CASSPREGPYNEQFF
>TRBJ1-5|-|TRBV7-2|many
TGTGCCAGCAGCCTTGGACAGACGAGCAATCAGCCCCAGCATTTT
CASSLGQTSNQPQHF
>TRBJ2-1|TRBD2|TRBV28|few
TGTGCCAGCAGGCTAGCGGGAGGGGGGCACAATGAGCAGTTCTTC
CASRLAGGGHNEQFF
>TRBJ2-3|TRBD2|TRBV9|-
TGTGCCAGCACCCAAGGCAGGGCGGGAGTCCGCACAGATACGCAGTATTTT
CASTQGRAGVRTDTQYF
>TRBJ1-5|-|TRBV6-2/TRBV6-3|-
TGTGCCAGCAGGGGGGGGATACGGCAGCCCCAGCATTTT
CASRGGIRQPQHF
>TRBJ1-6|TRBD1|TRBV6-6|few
TGTGCCAGCAGTTACAAACAGGGGGCTTCACCCCTCCACTTT
CASSYKQGASPLHF
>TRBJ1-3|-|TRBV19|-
TGTGCCAGTAGTACCGTCCGGAGCTCTGGAAACACCATATATTTT
CASSTVRSSGNTIYF
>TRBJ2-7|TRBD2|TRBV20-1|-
TGCAGTGCTAGAGGAGGGACTACCTACGAGCAGTACTTC
CSARGGTTYEQYF
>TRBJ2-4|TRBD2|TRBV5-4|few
TGTGCCAGCAGCCCGGGACTAGCGGGAAAAAACATTCAGTACTTC
CASSPGLAGKNIQYF
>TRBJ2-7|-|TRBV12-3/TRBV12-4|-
TGTGCCAGCAGTTTATGGCAGCGAAGCTCCTACGAGCAGTACTTC
CASSLWQRSSYEQYF
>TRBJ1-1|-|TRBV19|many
TGTGCCAGTAGTATAGTCGTAGGGGATGTTGAAGCTTTCTTT
CASSIVVGDVEAFF
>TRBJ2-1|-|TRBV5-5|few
TGTGCCAGCAGCTTGTGGCGCCGGGCAGAATGGAATGAGCAGTTCTTC
CASSLWRRAEWNEQFF
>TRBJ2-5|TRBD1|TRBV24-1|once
TGTGCCACCAGTGATTCCGGGACAGGAAACCAAGAGACCCAGTACTTC
CATSDSGTGNQETQYF
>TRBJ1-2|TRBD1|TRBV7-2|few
TGTGCCAGCAGCCCCTCGGTCGGGACAGGGGTGAACTATGGCTACACCTTC
CASSPSVGTGVNYGYTF
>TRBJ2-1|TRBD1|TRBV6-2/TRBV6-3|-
TGTGCCAGCAGTTACGGCTCAAGGACAGGGGGCTTCCATGAGCAGTTCTTC
CASSYGSRTGGFHEQFF
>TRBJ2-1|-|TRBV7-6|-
TGTGCCAGCAGCAAGGCTTCCGCCGGTGTCGGGTACAATGAGCAGTTCTTC
CASSKASAGVGYNEQFF
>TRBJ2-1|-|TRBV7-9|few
TGTGCCAGCAGCCTAGAGGTGGGGCAGTTCTTC
CASSLEVGQFF
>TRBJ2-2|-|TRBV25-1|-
TGTGCCAGCCGTATGGTCACCGGGGAGCTGTTTTTT
CASRMVTGELFF
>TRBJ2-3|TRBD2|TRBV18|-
TGTGCCAGCTCACAGGCAGCGGGGGCGCAGTATTTT
CASSQAAGAQYF
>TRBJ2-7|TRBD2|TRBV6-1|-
TGTGCCAGCAGGCGTACTAGCGGGCCCTCCTACGAGCAGTACTTC
CASRRTSGPSYEQYF
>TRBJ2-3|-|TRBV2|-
TGTGCCAGCAGTACGCCAGCTTCGGATACGCAGTATTTT
CASSTPASDTQYF
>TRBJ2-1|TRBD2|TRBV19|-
TGTGCCAGTAATAGGGGACTAGCGTACCGTAATGAGCAGTTCTTC
CASNRGLAYRNEQFF
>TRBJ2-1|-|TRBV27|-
TGTGCCAGCACCCAGTCACATAGTTTAGGCAATGAGCAGTTCTTC
CASTQSHSLGNEQFF
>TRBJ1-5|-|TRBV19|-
TGTGCCAGTAGTTACGGGGTGGATCAGCCCCAGCATTTT
CASSYGVDQPQHF
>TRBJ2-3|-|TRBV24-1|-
TGTGCCACCAGTGACCCGTCGACTAGCACAGATACGCAGTATTTT
CATSDPSTSTDTQYF